The clone carrying this T cell receptor beta chain was recorded once. The CDR3 spans 15 residues. Germline CDR1 reads LNHDA; CDR2 reads SQIVND (reference sequence). After removal of 7 bases from V and 5 bases from J, the junction contained 11 bases not matched to a gene. The data were obtained in a study of cytomegalovirus exposure and HLA in healthy donors. 13 Jbeta primers and 60 Vbeta primers were used for the PCR. Profiled with immunoSEQ multiplex PCR; TCRdb holds only in-frame clones, not every one. The sample contains roughly 100,000 clones, 79% of which appear only once. The chain recombines TRBV19 with TRBJ2-5, with 9 positions matching TRBD2. The sample consisted of PBMCs. This receptor was obtained from a man aged 45-60 years in good health and CMV-seropositive. The CDR3 DNA reads as TGTGCCAGTATGAGAATAGCGGGAGTGTTTGAGACCCAGTACTTC. Translation: CASMRIAGVFETQYF.